These 15 T cell receptor beta chains share one sample of origin, sequenced in a study of blood T cells in healthy people across ages. Using a J-beta primer mix together with a sample-barcoded 5' primer, a second PCR was run for 7 to 11 cycles. TCRdb reanalysed the 5' RACE reads using MiXCR and keeps one entry per CDR3 protein. Altogether roughly 730,000 distinct CDR3 sequences are present, roughly three fifths being singletons, with the ten largest covering approximately 24%. Sequencing used blood. These receptors originate from a man aged 40-49 years in good health.

J is TRBJ1-2 and V is TRBV4-3; D unresolved. CDR1 LGHNA and CDR2 YSLEER come from the germline V gene. The length of the CDR3 is 16 residues. V was trimmed by 0 bases and J by 4 bases, leaving 15 bases between them. CDR3 nucleotides: TGCGCCAGCAGCCAAGATTACCAGAATAAACCCTATGGCTACACCTTC. Its protein product is CASSQDYQNKPYGYTF.

This clonotype was seen only a few times. This chain links TRBV28 with TRBJ1-5, with D possibly being TRBD1 (5 bases). CDR1 is MDHEN and CDR2 is SYDVKM in the germline V gene. V was pared by 6 bases and J by 6 bases, with 18 bases between. This CDR3 region has 15 residues. DNA of the CDR3: TGTGCCAGCAGCTCATGGGGCGGGGACGGTCAGCCCCAGCATTTT. Amino acid sequence: CASSSWGGDGQPQHF.

The chain couples TRBV7-9 to TRBJ2-5, with D possibly matching TRBD1 (6 bases). Germline assignment: CDR1 SEHNR and CDR2 FQNEAQ (reference sequence). Trimming took 6 bases from V and 0 from J, leaving 17 bases between them. The CDR3 has 16 amino acids. CDR3 region: CASRLSGQGYQETQYF. The CDR3 region has the DNA TGTGCCAGCAGGTTATCCGGCCAGGGGTACCAAGAGACCCAGTACTTC. The full variable domain, rest sourced from reference TRBV7-9 and TRBJ2-5, is DTGVSQNPRHKITKRGQNVTFRCDPISEHNRLYWYRQTLGQGPEFLTYFQNEAQLEKSRLLSDRFSAERPKGSFSTLEIQRTEQGDSAMYLCASRLSGQGYQETQYFGPGTRLLVL.

V is TRBV5-1 and J is TRBJ2-7; 8 bases map to TRBD1. The DNA end favors TRBJ2-5, so the J call may be wrong. There are 14 residues in the CDR3. The germline V gene encodes CDR1 SGHRS and CDR2 YFSETQ. For the CDR3, the DNA is TGCGCCAGCAGCGGCGGACAGGGTGTGGAGACCCAGTACTTC. Translation: CASSGGQGVETQYF.

V and J are TRBV6-2 or TRBV6-3 and TRBJ2-1; 13 nucleotides agree with TRBD2. Germline V gene lookup returns CDR1 MNHEY and CDR2 SVGEGT. V lost 6 bases to trimming and J lost 3 bases; unmatched junction nucleotides: 29. CDR3 size: 24 residues. CDR3 sequence reads: CASSPVGQRTGLAGVQSDYNEQFF. CDR3 nucleotide sequence: TGTGCCAGCAGCCCAGTCGGACAGAGGACAGGACTAGCGGGGGTTCAAAGTGACTACAATGAGCAGTTCTTC.

The V call is TRBV7-9, the J call TRBJ2-7; 7 nucleotides line up with TRBD1. Germline CDR1 SEHNR, CDR2 FQNEAQ (reference sequence). Trimming removed 4 bases from V and 3 bases from J; junction bases left unmatched: 12. The CDR3 loop spans 16 amino acids. In nucleotides, the CDR3 is TGTGCCAGCAGCTCACACAGGGGAAAGGTCGACTACGAGCAGTACTTC. It codes for CASSSHRGKVDYEQYF.

In its sample, this clonotype was seen once. The chain links TRBV6-5 to TRBJ2-3; D call uncertain. The V gene's germline CDR1 is MNHEY and CDR2 SVGAGI. The CDR3 runs 15 residues. V gave up 0 bases and J gave up 4 bases, with 11 bases separating them. CDR3 coding DNA: TGTGCCAGCAGTTACTCGAATCGCCTGGCAGATACGCAGTATTTT. Protein sequence: CASSYSNRLADTQYF.

This chain joins TRBV11-2 and TRBJ2-5; perhaps TRBD2 as D (6 bases). Trimming cost V 7 bases and J 2 bases, with 17 bases left between them. Germline V gives CDR1 SGHAT, CDR2 FQNNGV. The CDR3 runs 15 residues. The CDR3 loop is CASNEWGERQETQYF. In nucleotides, the CDR3 is TGTGCCAGCAACGAGTGGGGGGAGCGACAAGAGACCCAGTACTTC.

This chain connects TRBV10-2 to TRBJ2-5; 9 positions match TRBD1. The DNA end lines up better with TRBJ2-7; the J call may be wrong. The CDR3 is 14 residues long. Germline values: CDR1 WSHSY, CDR2 SAAADI. CDR3 sequence reads: CASRAWGQGYEQYF. Here the CDR3 DNA reads TGCGCCAGCAGAGCTTGGGGACAGGGCTACGAGCAGTACTTC.

The V call is TRBV5-6, the J call TRBJ2-3, with unresolved D. CDR3 length equals 13 residues. The germline gives CDR1 SGHDT, CDR2 YYEEEE. V was clipped by 4 bases and J by 2 bases, with 8 bases between them. CDR3 residues: CASSLLPTDTQYF. The CDR3 nucleotides read TGTGCCAGCAGCCTTCTCCCCACAGATACGCAGTATTTT.

The chain combines TRBV6-1 with TRBJ1-5; D might be TRBD1 (5 bases). V was cut by 4 bases and J by 0 bases, with 13 bases left in between. CDR3 length: 16 amino acids. Germline CDR1 and CDR2: MNHNS and SASEGT. CDR3 loop: CASSVETEYSNQPQHF. The CDR3 nucleotides read TGTGCCAGCAGTGTGGAGACAGAGTATAGCAATCAGCCCCAGCATTTT.

The V and J genes are TRBV7-9 and TRBJ1-2, with D possibly matching TRBD1 (5 bases). V lost 7 bases to trimming and J lost 6 bases, with 12 bases between them. Germline V CDR1 and CDR2: SEHNR, FQNEAQ (reference sequence). This CDR3 is built from 12 residues. The CDR3 loop is CASIPGGDGYTF. The CDR3 DNA reads as TGTGCCAGCATCCCCGGGGGTGATGGCTACACCTTC.

This clonotype appeared a single time. V usage is TRBV12-3 or TRBV12-4 and J usage is TRBJ2-1, with a possible D match to TRBD1 (6 bases). The CDR3 has 15 residues. With 3 bases removed from V and 4 bases from J, the gap between germline ends came to 13 bases. The CDR3 DNA is TGTGCCAGCAGTTTGAGAACAGGGCGGTACAATGAGCAGTTCTTC. Its translation: CASSLRTGRYNEQFF.

The chain is built from TRBV7-2 and TRBJ2-7; 12 positions match TRBD2. Germline CDR1 reads SGHTA; CDR2 reads FQGNSA. With 3 bases clipped from V and 9 bases from J, the junction kept 12 bases outside the gene matches. CDR3 length: 16 amino acids. The CDR3 region has the DNA TGTGCCAGCAGCTTCGGACTAGCGGGGACAGGAAGTGTGCAGTACTTC. Translated: CASSFGLAGTGSVQYF.

This clonotype came up a few times. The chain has TRBV29-1 and TRBJ2-4; possibly TRBD2 for D (6 bases). Trimming shortened V by 5 bases and J by 9 bases, and 14 bases separated the two germline ends. The CDR3 totals 12 residues. Germline V gene data show CDR1 as SQVTM and CDR2 as ANQGSEA. This CDR3 reads CSVKTSSPIQYF. The CDR3 DNA reads TGCAGCGTTAAGACTAGTTCCCCCATTCAGTACTTC.